This TCR beta chain emerged from a study of blood T cell repertoires in COVID-19 (dated by TCRdb to 2019 to 2021). Describing the broader study: Samples from collaborators originated in the United States, Italy and Spain and spanned both the acute and convalescent phases of COVID-19. Where HLA class I and class II types were available, the types were taken from metadata supplied by the sample provider, not from assay-based typing. The dataset comprised deeply sampled blood TCRbeta repertoires from subjects exposed to, actively infected with, or recovered from COVID-19. The prospective study material was composed of cDNA or gDNA derived from T cells, B-cell-depleted T cells, or PBMCs. The sample metadata nearly always contained a de-identified subject ID, COVID-19 status, age in years and sex. The repertoires were released in a freely available public database intended as a resource for research on the immune response to SARS-CoV-2. The samples were drawn from two sources: the first 160 participants of the ongoing ImmuneRACE study, and 1,254 subjects contributed by 6 global collaborators.

The immunoSEQ Assay, a bias-controlled multiplex PCR, was used to amplify TCRbeta CDR3 regions from genomic DNA. The study's processing was this. Within the assay, amplification of reference gene primers was used to estimate how many nucleated cells each sample contained. To quantify the absolute abundance of each unique TCRbeta CDR3 rearrangement, sequence reads were collapsed and filtered. Productive Simpson clonality was computed per sample as the square root of Simpson's diversity index over productive rearrangements. Imported from immuneACCESS, the table was reduced by TCRdb to in-frame sequences with V and J called. These copies leave out some clones; in studies compared against another copy, an unresolved V gene accounts for under half, and the cause of the remainder is not known. Clonal size and the V and J genes are those of that table, whereas D and trimming came from the DNA. Counted in this sample were 150,000 to 200,000 clones; 82% of them appeared once. The ten most abundant clones make up 4% to 6.5% of the sample.

Trimming takes 6 bases off V and 3 bases off J; junction bases not matched to a gene: 6. Measured from the cysteine to the phenylalanine, the CDR3 is 16 residues long. The read is trimmed to its CDR3 DNA, 48 bases read in frame from base 1. CDR1 and CDR2 are drawn from the germline V gene (reference sequence): MNHEY, SMNVEV. With regard to this clone: The target of this receptor is not known. No qualities accompany the bases; no much larger clone lies one base away.

Overall results and qualifications from the work: How much clinical and demographic metadata was included differed by source and by participant, and the metadata was provided uncurated.

Participants in the prospective study were aged roughly 18 to 89 years, lived in more than 20 United States geographic areas, and enrolled through a virtual design. In the prospective study, participants were assigned to cohorts based on the clinical history participants reported in a screening survey and a study questionnaire. Mobile phlebotomists in the prospective study collected whole blood, serum and a nasopharyngeal or oropharyngeal swab from every participant. Over an approximately 2-month period, participants in the prospective study had the option of providing additional blood draws and questionnaires. Prospective study blood samples were shipped either frozen or at room temperature before DNA extraction.

Sequenced material: PBMCs or T cells enriched from blood (not recorded which). The receptor chain draws on TRBV27 and TRBJ1-6, and 9 bases in between align with TRBD1. The source is an older woman with acute COVID-19. CDR3 region: CASRPETGGYNSPLHF. The DNA sequence is TGTGCCAGCAGGCCAGAGACAGGGGGCTATAATTCACCCCTCCACTTT.